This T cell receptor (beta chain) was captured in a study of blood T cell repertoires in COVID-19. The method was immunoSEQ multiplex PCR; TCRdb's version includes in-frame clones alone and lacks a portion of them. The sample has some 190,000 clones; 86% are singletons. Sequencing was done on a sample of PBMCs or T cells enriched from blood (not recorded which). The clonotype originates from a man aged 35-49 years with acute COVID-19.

CDR3 protein: CASRNRTRNQPQHF. In DNA, the CDR3 is TGTGCCAGCAGAAACCGGACTCGCAATCAGCCCCAGCATTTT. The gene calls are TRBV28 and TRBJ1-5; no clear D. The CDR3 has 14 residues. Germline V gene data show CDR1 as MDHEN and CDR2 as SYDVKM. Trimming left V 6 bases short and J 2 bases short, with 11 bases between.